The sequence of this T cell receptor beta chain was determined in a study of cytomegalovirus exposure and HLA in healthy donors. The PCR used 60 Vbeta and 13 Jbeta primers. Generated by immunoSEQ multiplex PCR, the TCRdb table keeps only in-frame clones and is missing some. Seen here are about 180,000 clones, roughly 80% observed once, and the top ten hold less than 0.65%. The sample was PBMCs. The receptor was isolated from a woman in her fifties or sixties in good health and CMV-seronegative.

The CDR3 sequence: CASSVDGNTEAFF. The DNA of the CDR3 is TGCGCCAGCAGCGTGGACGGGAACACTGAAGCTTTCTTT. The V call is TRBV5-1, the J call TRBJ1-1; D call uncertain. This CDR3 is built from 13 residues. Trimming cost V 4 bases and J 1 base, with 8 bases left between them. Germline CDR1 SGHRS, CDR2 YFSETQ.